This TCR beta chain stems from a study of T-cell reconstitution after alpha-beta-depleted transplantation in children listed by TCRdb under 2016. Background for the entire study: The study quantitatively tracked T-cell immune reconstitution after TCRalphabeta/CD19-depleted allogeneic hematopoietic cell transplantation in children using TCR repertoire profiling. Beyond this particular receptor, the publication reports: In some patients, high TCRbeta diversity at day 60 was attributed to recipient T cells and intrathymic progenitors that had survived conditioning. Hyperexpanded clone frequencies declined over subsequent months; after one year, T-cell counts and TCRbeta diversity were mostly attributed to newly produced T cells. The apparently early recovery of alphabetaT-cell counts about two months after transplant reportedly depended on only several hundred rapidly expanded clones that came from non-depleted graft cells.

In regard to this clonotype: The specificity of this receptor is unknown. The record has no base qualities; no much larger clone is one base away.

Library preparation used PCR. Data came from an Illumina HiSeq 2500. TCR libraries were prepared with molecular barcoding, using unique molecular identifiers to normalize TCRbeta repertoire quantification. The public reads were reanalyzed by TCRdb: fastp trimming at Q25, MiXCR alignment, in-frame beta chains only. Each entry is one CDR3 protein sequence, shown with its most common DNA and genes. The sample includes roughly 570,000 distinct CDR3 sequences, with roughly 27% observed a single time. Under 45% of the sample is held by the ten biggest clonotypes. Reading the label with the study, this specimen's treatment or condition is: allogeneic hematopoietic cell transplantation with graft depleted of TCRalphabeta T cells and CD19 B cells. The children who served as transplant recipients had been given grafts of TCRalphabeta/CD19-depleted allogeneic hematopoietic cells. Sequencing used PBMCs, obtained before TCRalphabeta/CD19-depleted stem cell transplant. This receptor was identified in a boy younger than two with Wiskott-Aldrich syndrome, due to receive a stem cell transplant.

The DNA is TGTGCCAGCAGCCCAGGAAGCAGGGATGGGCAGTACTTC. The resulting protein is CASSPGSRDGQYF. The V and J genes are TRBV7-9 and TRBJ2-7, with TRBD1 perhaps the D gene, on 5 matching bases. V loses 5 bases of germline sequence and J loses 9 bases, and the interval between the two ends is 17 bases. Taken from cysteine to phenylalanine, the CDR3 has 13 residues. The DNA shown is the 39-base CDR3, in frame from base 1. Based on the germline V gene (reference sequence), the CDR1 and CDR2 sequences are SEHNR and FQNEAQ.